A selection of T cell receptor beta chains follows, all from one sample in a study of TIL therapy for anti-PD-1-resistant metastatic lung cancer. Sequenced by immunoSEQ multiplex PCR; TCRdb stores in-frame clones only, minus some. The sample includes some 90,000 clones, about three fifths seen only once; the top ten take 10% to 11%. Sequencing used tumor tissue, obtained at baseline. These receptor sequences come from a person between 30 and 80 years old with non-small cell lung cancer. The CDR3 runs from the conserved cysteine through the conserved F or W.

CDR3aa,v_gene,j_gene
CASSFDRGQPQHF,TRBV7-3,TRBJ1-5
CASSISTGGTRREQFF,TRBV19,TRBJ2-1
CALRGEGREKLFF,TRBV30,TRBJ1-4
CASSLAGGQETQYF,TRBV7-9,TRBJ2-5
CASSFRQPTDTQYF,TRBV28,TRBJ2-3
CATSRDPLAGREQFF,TRBV15,TRBJ2-1
CASSQEGSWGPQHF,TRBV18,TRBJ1-5
CASSQTGGSGEQYF,TRBV7-2,TRBJ2-7
CASSQDLGNTEAFF,TRBV4-1,TRBJ1-1
CASMLGGRAYNEQFF,TRBV28,TRBJ2-1
CASSLERSTDTQYF,TRBV5-1,TRBJ2-3
CSVGSYEKLFF,TRBV29-1,TRBJ1-4
CASSLAVRFSYNEQFF,TRBV5-1,TRBJ2-1
CASSRQGSPYNSPLHF,TRBV19,TRBJ1-6
CATSKGGTGRQNIQYF,TRBV15,TRBJ2-4
CASGLGQGLAFF,TRBV12-5,TRBJ1-1
CASSLDGGQGSKEEQPQHF,TRBV7-7,TRBJ1-5
CASSHRVGRGFKNIQYF,TRBV4-3,TRBJ2-4
CASSSTTIEQFF,TRBV7-2,TRBJ2-1
CSASREEKLFF,TRBV20-1,TRBJ1-4
CASSSPGTGYEQYF,TRBV18,TRBJ2-7
CASRVGVRYEQYF,TRBV12-3/TRBV12-4,TRBJ2-7
CASSFGQTYEQYF,TRBV7-6,TRBJ2-7
CASSYTILGGSNEKLFF,TRBV28,TRBJ1-4
CASSLAGTSGTGELFF,TRBV5-1,TRBJ2-2
CASSPGVTGSNEKLFF,TRBV4-1,TRBJ1-4
CASSRLAGEETQYF,TRBV6-2/TRBV6-3,TRBJ2-5
CASSLGLAGGQTSYEQYF,TRBV5-1,TRBJ2-7
CASSPWTSGRTDTQYF,TRBV7-9,TRBJ2-3
CASSKLAGASADTQYF,TRBV18,TRBJ2-3
CASSYSVRARAKPLHF,TRBV6-2/TRBV6-3,TRBJ1-6
CASSTGWGGNTIYF,TRBV6-5,TRBJ1-3
CASSWNSEQFF,TRBV5-6,TRBJ2-1
CASRRGEHNEKLFF,TRBV5-1,TRBJ1-4
CASVGTGTWNEQFF,TRBV28,TRBJ2-1
CASSPTGSGANVLTF,TRBV3-1/TRBV3-2,TRBJ2-6
CASSPATRDYGYTF,TRBV5-1,TRBJ1-2
CASSQGEREFETQYF,TRBV4-2,TRBJ2-5
CASSEPNSNTQYF,TRBV25-1,TRBJ2-3
CASSEGRTGRATQETQYF,TRBV6-1,TRBJ2-5